This T cell receptor beta chain was sequenced in a study of human T cells and chemical hapten exposure. As for time point: patch test 3, about 24 weeks after DPC sensitization. Regarding treatment: therapeutic diphenylcyclopropenone sensitization with weekly scalp DPC. Total RNA was isolated from whole blood that had not been fractionated. Each CDR3 protein gets one entry after TCRdb re-called the RACE reads with MiXCR. The top ten hold roughly 2.5% of the sample, which has more than 35,000 distinct CDR3 sequences, roughly an eighth seen once. Trimming left V 4 bases short and J 2 bases short, with 0 bases between. Germline lookup yields CDR1 MDHEN and CDR2 SYDVKM. The CDR3 is made up of 11 amino acids. By share, this clonotype ranks as medium-sized.

The material sequenced was whole blood, taken in connection with sensitization to the hapten diphenylcyclopropenone (DPC). The chain joins TRBV28 to TRBJ2-1, with D uncertain. This clonotype was obtained from a woman between 40 and 55 years old with alopecia areata. Some clones in this sample may be carry-over from other donors' samples. In DNA, the CDR3 is TGTGCCAGCAGTTCCTACAATGAGCAGTTCTTC. Protein product: CASSSYNEQFF.